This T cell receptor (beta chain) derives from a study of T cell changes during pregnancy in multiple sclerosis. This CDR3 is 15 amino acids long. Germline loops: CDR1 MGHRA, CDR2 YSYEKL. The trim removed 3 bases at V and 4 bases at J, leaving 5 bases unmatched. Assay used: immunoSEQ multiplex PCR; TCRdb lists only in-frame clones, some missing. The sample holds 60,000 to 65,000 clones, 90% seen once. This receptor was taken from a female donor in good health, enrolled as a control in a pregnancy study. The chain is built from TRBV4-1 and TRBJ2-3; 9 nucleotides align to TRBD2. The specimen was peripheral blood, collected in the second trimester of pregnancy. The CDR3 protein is CASSQWTSVADTQYF. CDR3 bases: TGCGCCAGCAGCCAGTGGACTAGCGTCGCAGATACGCAGTATTTT.